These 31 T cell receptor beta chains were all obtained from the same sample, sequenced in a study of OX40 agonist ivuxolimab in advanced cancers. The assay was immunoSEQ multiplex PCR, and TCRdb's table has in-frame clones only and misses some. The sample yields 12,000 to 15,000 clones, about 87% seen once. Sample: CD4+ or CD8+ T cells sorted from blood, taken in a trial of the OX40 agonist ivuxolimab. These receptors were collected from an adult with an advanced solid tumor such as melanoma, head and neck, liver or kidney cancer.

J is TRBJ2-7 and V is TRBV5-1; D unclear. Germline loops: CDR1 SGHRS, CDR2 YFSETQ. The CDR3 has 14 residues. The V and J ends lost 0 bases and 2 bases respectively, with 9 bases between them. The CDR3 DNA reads TGCGCCAGCAGCTTGGGGGTTGGGCCCTACGAGCAGTACTTC. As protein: CASSLGVGPYEQYF. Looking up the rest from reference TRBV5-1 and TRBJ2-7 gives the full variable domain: KAGVTQTPRYLIKTRGQQVTLSCSPISGHRSVSWYQQTPGQGLQFLFEYFSETQRNKGNFPGRFSGRQFSNSRSEMNVSTLELGDSALYLCASSLGVGPYEQYFGPGTRLTVT.

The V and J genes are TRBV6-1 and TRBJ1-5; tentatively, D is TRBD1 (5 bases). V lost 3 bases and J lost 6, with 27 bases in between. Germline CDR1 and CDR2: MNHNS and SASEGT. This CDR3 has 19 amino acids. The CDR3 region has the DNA TGTGCCAGCAGTGACGAGACAGTTATCCCCCCCTCTATTCTTCAGCCCCAGCATTTT. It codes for CASSDETVIPPSILQPQHF.

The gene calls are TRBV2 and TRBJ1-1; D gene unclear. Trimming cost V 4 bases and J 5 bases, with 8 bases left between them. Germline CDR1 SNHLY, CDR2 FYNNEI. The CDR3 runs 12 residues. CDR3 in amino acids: CASSGGRTEAFF. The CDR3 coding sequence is TGTGCCAGCAGTGGAGGGAGGACTGAAGCTTTCTTT.

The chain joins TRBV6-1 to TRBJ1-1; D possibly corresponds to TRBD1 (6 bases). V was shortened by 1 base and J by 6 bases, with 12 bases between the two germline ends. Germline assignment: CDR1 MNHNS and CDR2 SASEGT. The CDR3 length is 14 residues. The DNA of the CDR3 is TGTGCCAGCAGTGAAGGGGGGGGCTCATCTGAAGCTTTCTTT. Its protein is CASSEGGGSSEAFF.

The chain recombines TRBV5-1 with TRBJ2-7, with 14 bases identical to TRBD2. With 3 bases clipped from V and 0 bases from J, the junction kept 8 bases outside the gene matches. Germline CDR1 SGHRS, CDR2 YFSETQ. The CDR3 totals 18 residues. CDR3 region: CASSSGTSGGRISYEQYF. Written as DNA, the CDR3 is TGCGCCAGCAGCTCTGGGACTAGCGGGGGCCGGATCTCCTACGAGCAGTACTTC.

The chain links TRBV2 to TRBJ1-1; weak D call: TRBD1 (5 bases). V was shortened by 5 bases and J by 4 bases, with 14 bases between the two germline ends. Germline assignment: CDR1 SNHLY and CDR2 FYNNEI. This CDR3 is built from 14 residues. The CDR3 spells CASSTVFGATEAFF. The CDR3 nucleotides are TGTGCCAGCAGTACCGTTTTCGGGGCCACTGAAGCTTTCTTT.

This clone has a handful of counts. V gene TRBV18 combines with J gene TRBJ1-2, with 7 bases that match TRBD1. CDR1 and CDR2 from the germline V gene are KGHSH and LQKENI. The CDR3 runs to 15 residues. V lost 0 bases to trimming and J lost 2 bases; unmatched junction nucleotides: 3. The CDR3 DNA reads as TGTGCCAGCTCACCACCGGGGGGACAGAACTATGGCTACACCTTC. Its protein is CASSPPGGQNYGYTF.

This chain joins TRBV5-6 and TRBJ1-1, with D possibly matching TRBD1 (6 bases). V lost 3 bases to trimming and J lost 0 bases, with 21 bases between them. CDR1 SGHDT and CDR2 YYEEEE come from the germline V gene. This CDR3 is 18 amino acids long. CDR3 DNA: TGTGCCAGCAGCTGGAAGACAGGCCAGATATTAATGAACACTGAAGCTTTCTTT. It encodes CASSWKTGQILMNTEAFF. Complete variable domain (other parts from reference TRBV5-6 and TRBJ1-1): DAGVTQSPTHLIKTRGQQVTLRCSPKSGHDTVSWYQQALGQGPQFIFQYYEEEERQRGNFPDRFSGHQFPNYSSELNVNALLLGDSALYLCASSWKTGQILMNTEAFFGQGTRLTVV.

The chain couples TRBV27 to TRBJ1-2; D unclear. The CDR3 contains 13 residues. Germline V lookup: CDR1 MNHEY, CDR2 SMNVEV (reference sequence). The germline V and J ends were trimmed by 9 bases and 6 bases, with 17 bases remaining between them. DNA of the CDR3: TGTGCCAGTCCGCGTCGGGCTCCCCATGGCTACACCTTC. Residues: CASPRRAPHGYTF.

The CDR3 region is CASGVGGASLSSYEQYF. CDR3 bases: TGTGCCAGCGGGGTAGGGGGGGCCTCTTTAAGCTCCTACGAGCAGTACTTC. The V gene is TRBV27, the J gene TRBJ2-7; perhaps TRBD2 as D (7 bases). Germline CDR1 and CDR2: MNHEY and SMNVEV (reference sequence). This CDR3 has 17 residues. V was cut by 8 bases and J by 0 bases, with 23 bases left in between.

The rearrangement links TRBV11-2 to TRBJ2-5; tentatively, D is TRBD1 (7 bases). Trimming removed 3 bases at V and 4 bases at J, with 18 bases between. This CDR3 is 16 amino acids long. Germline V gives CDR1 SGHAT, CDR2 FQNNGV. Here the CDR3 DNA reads TGTGCCAGCAGCTTCTACCCCCTTCAGGGGGGAGAGACCCAGTACTTC. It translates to CASSFYPLQGGETQYF. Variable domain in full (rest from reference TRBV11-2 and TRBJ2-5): EAGVAQSPRYKIIEKRQSVAFWCNPISGHATLYWYQQILGQGPKLLIQFQNNGVVDDSQLPKDRFSAERLKGVDSTLKIQPAKLEDSAVYLCASSFYPLQGGETQYFGPGTRLLVL.

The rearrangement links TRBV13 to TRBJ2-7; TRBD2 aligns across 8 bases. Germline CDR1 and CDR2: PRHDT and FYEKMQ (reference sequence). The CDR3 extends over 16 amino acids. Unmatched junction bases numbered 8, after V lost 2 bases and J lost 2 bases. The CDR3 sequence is CASSLSVGREAYEQYF. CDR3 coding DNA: TGTGCCAGCAGCTTATCTGTGGGGCGGGAGGCCTACGAGCAGTACTTC.

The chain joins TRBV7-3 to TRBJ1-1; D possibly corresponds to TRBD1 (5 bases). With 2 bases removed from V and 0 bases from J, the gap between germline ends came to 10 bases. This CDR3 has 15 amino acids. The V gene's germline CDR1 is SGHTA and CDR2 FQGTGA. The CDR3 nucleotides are TGTGCCAGCAGCTTATATGGGGCGTTGAACACTGAAGCTTTCTTT. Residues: CASSLYGALNTEAFF.

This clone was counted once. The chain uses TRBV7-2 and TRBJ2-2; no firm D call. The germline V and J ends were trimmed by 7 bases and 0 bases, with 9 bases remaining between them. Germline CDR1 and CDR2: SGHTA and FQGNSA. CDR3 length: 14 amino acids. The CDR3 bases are TGTGCCAGCATGGGTCAGTCGAACACCGGGGAGCTGTTTTTT. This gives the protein CASMGQSNTGELFF. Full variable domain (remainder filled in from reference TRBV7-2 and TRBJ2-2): GAGVSQSPSNKVTEKGKDVELRCDPISGHTALYWYRQSLGQGLEFLIYFQGNSAPDKSGLPSDRFSAERTGGSVSTLTIQRTQQEDSAVYLCASMGQSNTGELFFGEGSRLTVL.

The chain's CDR3 is CASSKMTGSSEKLFF. As DNA, the CDR3 is TGTGCCAGCAGCAAGATGACAGGGAGTAGTGAAAAACTGTTTTTT. The rearrangement uses TRBV7-6 and TRBJ1-4, with 7 positions matching TRBD1. Germline lookup yields CDR1 SGHVS and CDR2 FNYEAQ. V trimming: 5 bases; J trimming: 7 bases; junction bases outside the gene matches: 10. The CDR3 is 15 amino acids.

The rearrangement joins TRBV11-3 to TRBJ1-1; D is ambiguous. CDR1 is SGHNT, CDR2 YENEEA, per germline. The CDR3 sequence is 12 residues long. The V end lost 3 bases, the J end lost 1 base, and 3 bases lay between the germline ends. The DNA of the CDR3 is TGTGCCAGCAGCTTTGGGAACACTGAAGCTTTCTTT. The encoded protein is CASSFGNTEAFF. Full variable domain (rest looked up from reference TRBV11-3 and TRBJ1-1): EAGVVQSPRYKIIEKKQPVAFWCNPISGHNTLYWYLQNLGQGPELLIRYENEEAVDDSQLPKDRFSAERLKGVDSTLKIQPAELGDSAVYLCASSFGNTEAFFGQGTRLTVV.

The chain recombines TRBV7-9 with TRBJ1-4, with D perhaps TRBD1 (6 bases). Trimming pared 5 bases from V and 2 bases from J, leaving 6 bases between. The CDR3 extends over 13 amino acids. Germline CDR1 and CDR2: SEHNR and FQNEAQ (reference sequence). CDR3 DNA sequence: TGTGCCAGCAGCGGACAGACTAATGAAAAACTGTTTTTT. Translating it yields CASSGQTNEKLFF.

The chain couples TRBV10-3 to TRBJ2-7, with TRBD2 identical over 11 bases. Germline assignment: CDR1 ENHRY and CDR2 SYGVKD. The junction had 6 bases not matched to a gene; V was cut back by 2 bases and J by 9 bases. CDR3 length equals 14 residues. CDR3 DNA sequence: TGTGCCATCAGTGAGACTAGCGGGGGCGTTTGGCAGTACTTC. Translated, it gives CAISETSGGVWQYF.

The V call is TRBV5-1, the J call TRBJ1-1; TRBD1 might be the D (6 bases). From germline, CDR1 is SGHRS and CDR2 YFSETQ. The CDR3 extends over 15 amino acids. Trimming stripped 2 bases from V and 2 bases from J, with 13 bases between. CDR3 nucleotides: TGCGCCAGCAGCTTTACGGGGGCGGGTAACACTGAAGCTTTCTTT. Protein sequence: CASSFTGAGNTEAFF.

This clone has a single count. As DNA, the CDR3 is TGCGCCAGCAGCCGCCCTGACAGGAATCAAGAGACCCAGTACTTC. Protein product: CASSRPDRNQETQYF. The rearrangement links TRBV4-1 to TRBJ2-5, with D perhaps matching TRBD1 (6 bases). The CDR3 extends over 15 amino acids. Germline V gives CDR1 MGHRA, CDR2 YSYEKL. Between the trimmed V and J ends, which lost 4 bases and 2 bases, there was a span of 14 bases.

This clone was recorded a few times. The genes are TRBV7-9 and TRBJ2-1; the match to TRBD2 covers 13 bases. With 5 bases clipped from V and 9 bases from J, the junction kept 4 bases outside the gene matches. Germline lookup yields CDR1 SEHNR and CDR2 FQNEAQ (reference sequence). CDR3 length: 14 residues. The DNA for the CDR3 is TGTGCCAGCAGCATGGGACTAGCGGGGAGTGAGCAGTTCTTC. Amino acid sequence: CASSMGLAGSEQFF.

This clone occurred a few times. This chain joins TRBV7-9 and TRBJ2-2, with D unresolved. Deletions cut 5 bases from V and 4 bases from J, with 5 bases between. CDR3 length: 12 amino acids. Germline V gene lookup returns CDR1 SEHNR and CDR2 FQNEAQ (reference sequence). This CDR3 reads CASSAGTGELFF. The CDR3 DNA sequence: TGTGCCAGCAGCGCCGGCACCGGGGAGCTGTTTTTT. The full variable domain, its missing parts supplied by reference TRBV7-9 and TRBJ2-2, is DTGVSQNPRHKITKRGQNVTFRCDPISEHNRLYWYRQTLGQGPEFLTYFQNEAQLEKSRLLSDRFSAERPKGSFSTLEIQRTEQGDSAMYLCASSAGTGELFFGEGSRLTVL.

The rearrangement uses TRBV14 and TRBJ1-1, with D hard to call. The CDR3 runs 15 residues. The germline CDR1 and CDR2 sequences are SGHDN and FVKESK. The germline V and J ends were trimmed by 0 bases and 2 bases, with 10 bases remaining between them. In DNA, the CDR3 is TGTGCCAGCAGCCAAGATTTAGGCCACAACACTGAAGCTTTCTTT. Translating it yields CASSQDLGHNTEAFF. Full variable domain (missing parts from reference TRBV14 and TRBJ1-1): EAGVTQFPSHSVIEKGQTVTLRCDPISGHDNLYWYRRVMGKEIKFLLHFVKESKQDESGMPNNRFLAERTGGTYSTLKVQPAELEDSGVYFCASSQDLGHNTEAFFGQGTRLTVV.

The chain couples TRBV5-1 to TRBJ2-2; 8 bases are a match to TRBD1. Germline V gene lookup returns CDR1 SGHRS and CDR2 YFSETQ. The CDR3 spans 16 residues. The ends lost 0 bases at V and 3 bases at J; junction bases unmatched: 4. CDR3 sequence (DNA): TGCGCCAGCAGCTTGGCCGTGGACAGGGACACCGGGGAGCTGTTTTTT. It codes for CASSLAVDRDTGELFF.

The CDR3 nucleotides read TGTGCCACTTCCGGGACGTCTAGCACAGATACGCAGTATTTT. It encodes CATSGTSSTDTQYF. The rearrangement joins TRBV10-3 to TRBJ2-3, with D perhaps TRBD1 or TRBD2 (5 bases each). This CDR3 contains 14 residues. V was cut by 10 bases and J by 0 bases, with 14 bases left in between. Germline CDR1 is ENHRY and CDR2 is SYGVKD.

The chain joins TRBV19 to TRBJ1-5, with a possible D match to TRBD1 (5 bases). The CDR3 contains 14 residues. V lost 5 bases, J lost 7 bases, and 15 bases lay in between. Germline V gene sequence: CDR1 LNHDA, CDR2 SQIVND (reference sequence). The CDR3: CASSPAQGGQPQHF. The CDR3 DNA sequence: TGTGCCAGTAGTCCAGCTCAGGGCGGGCAGCCCCAGCATTTT.

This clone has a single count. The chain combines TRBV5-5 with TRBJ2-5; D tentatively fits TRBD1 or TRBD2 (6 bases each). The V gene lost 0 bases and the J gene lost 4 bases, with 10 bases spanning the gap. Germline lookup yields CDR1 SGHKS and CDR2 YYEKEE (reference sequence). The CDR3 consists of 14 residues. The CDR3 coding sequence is TGTGCCAGCAGCTTGGCCGGAGGGGGAGAGACCCAGTACTTC. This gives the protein CASSLAGGGETQYF.

The CDR3 sequence: CASSPSDRGIQETQYF. CDR3 nucleotide sequence: TGTGCCAGCAGCCCTTCGGACAGGGGTATCCAAGAGACCCAGTACTTC. The chain uses TRBV6-6 and TRBJ2-5; 9 bases align to TRBD1. Germline CDR1 MNHNY, CDR2 SVGAGI (reference sequence). This CDR3 has 16 amino acids. The V segment lost 6 bases and the J segment 1 base; nucleotides outside the gene matches: 9.

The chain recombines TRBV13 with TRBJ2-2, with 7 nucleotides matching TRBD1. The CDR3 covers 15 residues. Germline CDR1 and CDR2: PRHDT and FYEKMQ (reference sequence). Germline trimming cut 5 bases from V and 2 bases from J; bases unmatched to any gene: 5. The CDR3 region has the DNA TGTGCCAGCAGCCTACGGGACAGAAACACCGGGGAGCTGTTTTTT. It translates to CASSLRDRNTGELFF.

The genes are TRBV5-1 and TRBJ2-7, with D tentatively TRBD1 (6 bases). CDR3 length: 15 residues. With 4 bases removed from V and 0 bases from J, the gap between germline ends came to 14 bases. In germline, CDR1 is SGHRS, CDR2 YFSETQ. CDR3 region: CASSPGTRNSYEQYF. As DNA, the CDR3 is TGCGCCAGCAGCCCTGGGACAAGGAACTCCTACGAGCAGTACTTC.

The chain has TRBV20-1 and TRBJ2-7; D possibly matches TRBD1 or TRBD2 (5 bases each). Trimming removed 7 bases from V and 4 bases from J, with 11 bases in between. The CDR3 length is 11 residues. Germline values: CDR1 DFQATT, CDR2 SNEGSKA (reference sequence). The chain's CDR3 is CSVGTWYEQYF. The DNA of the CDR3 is TGCAGTGTGGGGACGTGGTACGAGCAGTACTTC.